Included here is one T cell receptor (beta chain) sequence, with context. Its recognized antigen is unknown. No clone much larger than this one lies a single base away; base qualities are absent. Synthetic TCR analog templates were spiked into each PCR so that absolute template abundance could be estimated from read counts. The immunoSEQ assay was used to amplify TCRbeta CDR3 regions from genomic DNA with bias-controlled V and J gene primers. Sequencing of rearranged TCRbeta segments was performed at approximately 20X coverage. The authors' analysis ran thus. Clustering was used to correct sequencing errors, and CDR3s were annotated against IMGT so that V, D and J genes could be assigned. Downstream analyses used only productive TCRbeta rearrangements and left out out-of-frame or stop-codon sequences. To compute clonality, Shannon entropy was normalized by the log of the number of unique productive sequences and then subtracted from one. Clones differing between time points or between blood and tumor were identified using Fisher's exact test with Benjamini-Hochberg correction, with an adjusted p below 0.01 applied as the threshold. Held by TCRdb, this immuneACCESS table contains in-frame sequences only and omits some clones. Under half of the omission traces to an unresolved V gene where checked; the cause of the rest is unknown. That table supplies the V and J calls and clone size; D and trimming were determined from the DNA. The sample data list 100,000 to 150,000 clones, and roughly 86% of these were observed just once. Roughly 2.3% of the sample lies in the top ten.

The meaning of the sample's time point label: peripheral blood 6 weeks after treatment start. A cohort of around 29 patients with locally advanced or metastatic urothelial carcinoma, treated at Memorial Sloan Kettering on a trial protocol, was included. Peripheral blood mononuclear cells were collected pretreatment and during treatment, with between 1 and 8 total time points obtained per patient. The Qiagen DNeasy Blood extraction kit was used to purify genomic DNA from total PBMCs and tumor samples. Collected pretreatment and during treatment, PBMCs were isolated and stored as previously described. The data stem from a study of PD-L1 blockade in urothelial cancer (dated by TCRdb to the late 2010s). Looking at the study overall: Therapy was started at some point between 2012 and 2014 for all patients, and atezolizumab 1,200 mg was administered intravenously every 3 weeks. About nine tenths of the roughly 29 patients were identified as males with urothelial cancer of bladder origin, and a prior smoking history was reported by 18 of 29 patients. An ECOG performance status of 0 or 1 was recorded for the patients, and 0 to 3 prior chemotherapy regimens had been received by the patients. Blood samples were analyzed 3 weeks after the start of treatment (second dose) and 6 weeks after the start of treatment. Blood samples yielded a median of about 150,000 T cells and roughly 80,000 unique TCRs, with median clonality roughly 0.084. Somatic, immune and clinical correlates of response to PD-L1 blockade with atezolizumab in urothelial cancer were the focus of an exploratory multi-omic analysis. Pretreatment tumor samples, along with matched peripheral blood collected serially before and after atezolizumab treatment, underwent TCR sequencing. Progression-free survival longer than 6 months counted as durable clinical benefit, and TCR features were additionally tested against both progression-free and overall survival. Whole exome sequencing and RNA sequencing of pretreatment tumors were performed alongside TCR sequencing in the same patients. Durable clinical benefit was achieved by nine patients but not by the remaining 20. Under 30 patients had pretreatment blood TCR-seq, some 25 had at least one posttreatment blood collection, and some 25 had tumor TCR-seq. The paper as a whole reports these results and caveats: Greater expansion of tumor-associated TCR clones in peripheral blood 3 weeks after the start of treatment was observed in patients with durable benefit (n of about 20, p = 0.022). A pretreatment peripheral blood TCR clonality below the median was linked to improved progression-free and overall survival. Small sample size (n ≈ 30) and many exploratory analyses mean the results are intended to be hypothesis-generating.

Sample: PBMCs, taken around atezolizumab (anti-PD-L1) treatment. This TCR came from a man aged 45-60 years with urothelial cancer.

The CDR3 region: CASSGPGVASTDTQYF. The nucleotide sequence is given as TGTGCCAGCAGTGGGCCTGGAGTCGCTAGCACAGATACGCAGTATTTT. Recombination connected TRBV2 to TRBJ2-3; the D gene cannot be resolved reliably. The CDR3 measures 16 amino acids from cysteine to phenylalanine. Only the CDR3 DNA stays, 48 bases, in frame from base 1. As encoded in the germline V gene, CDR1 is SNHLY while CDR2 is FYNNEI. Trimming costs V 4 bases and J 0 bases, and their ends lie 14 bases apart.